The present entry profiles one T cell receptor beta chain with its context. Its antigen is unidentified. This record comes from a study of brain T cells in children with intractable seizures. Findings of the study overall: Absence of clones before surgery may stem from lower sequencing depth. Only CDR3 sequence similarity suggested viral specificity, without known HCMV serostatus.

Time point noted: blood from clinic visit 5 months post-surgery; TSC patient then seizure free. Surgery cases with the highest brain T cell transcript signatures were chosen for sequencing. Produced via immunoSEQ multiplex PCR; TCRdb's table is partial and in-frame only. The table shows about 350,000 clones, with over 90% occurring only once. The receptor's source is a boy under three years old with tuberous sclerosis and intractable seizures. The input for sequencing was peripheral blood, taken less than 6 months after surgery.

CDR3 nucleotide sequence: TGCGCCAGCAGCCATCTGGCCGGACAGGGCTACTATGGCTACACCTTC. Residues: CASSHLAGQGYYGYTF. The chain carries TRBV4-1 and TRBJ1-2; 8 nucleotides agree with TRBD1. The length of the CDR3 is 16 residues. Trimming took 3 bases from V and 3 from J; bases not matched to a gene: 9. Germline CDR1 MGHRA, CDR2 YSYEKL.